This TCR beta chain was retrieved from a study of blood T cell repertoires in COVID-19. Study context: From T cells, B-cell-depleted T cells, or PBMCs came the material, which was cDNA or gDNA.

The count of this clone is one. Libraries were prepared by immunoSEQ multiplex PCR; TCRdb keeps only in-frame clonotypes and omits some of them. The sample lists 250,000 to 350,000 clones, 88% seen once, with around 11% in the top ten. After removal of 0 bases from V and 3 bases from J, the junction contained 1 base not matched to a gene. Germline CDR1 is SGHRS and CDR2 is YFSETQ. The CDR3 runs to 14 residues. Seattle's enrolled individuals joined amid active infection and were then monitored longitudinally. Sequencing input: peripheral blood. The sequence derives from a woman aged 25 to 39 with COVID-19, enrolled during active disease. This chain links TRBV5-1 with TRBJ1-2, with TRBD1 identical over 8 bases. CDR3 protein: CASSLGQGYYGYTF. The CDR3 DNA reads TGCGCCAGCAGCTTGGGACAGGGGTACTATGGCTACACCTTC.